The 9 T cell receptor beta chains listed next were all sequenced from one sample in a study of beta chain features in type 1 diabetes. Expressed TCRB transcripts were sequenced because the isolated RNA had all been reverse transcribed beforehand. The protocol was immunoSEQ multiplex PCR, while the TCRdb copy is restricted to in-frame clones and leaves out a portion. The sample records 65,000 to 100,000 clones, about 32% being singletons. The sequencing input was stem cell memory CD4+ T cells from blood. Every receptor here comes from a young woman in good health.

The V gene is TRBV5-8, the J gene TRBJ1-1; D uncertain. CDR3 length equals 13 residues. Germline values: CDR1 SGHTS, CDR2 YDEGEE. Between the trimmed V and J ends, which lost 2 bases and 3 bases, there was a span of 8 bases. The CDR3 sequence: CASSFARYTEAFF. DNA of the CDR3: TGTGCCAGCAGCTTTGCCAGGTACACTGAAGCTTTCTTT.

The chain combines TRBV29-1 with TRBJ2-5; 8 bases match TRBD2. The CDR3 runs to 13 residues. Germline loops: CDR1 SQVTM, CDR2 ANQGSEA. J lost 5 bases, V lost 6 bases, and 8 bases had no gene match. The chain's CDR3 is CSVTGGLGETQYF. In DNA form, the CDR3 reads TGCAGCGTGACGGGGGGGCTTGGGGAGACCCAGTACTTC.

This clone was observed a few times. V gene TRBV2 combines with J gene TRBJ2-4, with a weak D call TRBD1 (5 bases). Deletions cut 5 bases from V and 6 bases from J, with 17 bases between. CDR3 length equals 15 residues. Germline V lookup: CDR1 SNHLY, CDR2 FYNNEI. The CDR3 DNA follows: TGTGCCAGCAGTCCCGACAGCCTATCGGGAAACATTCAGTACTTC. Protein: CASSPDSLSGNIQYF.

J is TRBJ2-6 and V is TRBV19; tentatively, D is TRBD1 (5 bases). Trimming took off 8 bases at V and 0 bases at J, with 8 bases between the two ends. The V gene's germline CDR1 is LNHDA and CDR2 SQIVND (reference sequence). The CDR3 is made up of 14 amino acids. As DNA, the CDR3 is TGTGCCAGTTGCAGGGACTCTGGGGCCAACGTCCTGACTTTC. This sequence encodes CASCRDSGANVLTF.

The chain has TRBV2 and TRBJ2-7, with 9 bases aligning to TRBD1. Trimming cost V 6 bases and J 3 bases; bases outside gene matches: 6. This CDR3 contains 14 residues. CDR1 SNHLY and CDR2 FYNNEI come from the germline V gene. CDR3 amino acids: CASRVTGGGYEQYF. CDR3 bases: TGTGCCAGCAGGGTAACAGGGGGCGGCTACGAGCAGTACTTC.

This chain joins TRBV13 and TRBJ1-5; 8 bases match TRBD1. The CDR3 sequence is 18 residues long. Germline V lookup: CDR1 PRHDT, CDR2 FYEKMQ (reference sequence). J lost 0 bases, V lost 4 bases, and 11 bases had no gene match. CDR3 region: CASSYRTGNRYSNQPQHF. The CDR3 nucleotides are TGTGCCAGCAGCTATCGGACAGGGAATCGTTATAGCAATCAGCCCCAGCATTTT.

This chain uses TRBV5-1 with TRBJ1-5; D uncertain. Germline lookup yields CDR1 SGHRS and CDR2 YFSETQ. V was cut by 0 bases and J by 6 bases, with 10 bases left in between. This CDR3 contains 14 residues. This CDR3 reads CASSLGEGIQPQHF. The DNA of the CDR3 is TGCGCCAGCAGCTTGGGGGAGGGAATTCAGCCCCAGCATTTT.

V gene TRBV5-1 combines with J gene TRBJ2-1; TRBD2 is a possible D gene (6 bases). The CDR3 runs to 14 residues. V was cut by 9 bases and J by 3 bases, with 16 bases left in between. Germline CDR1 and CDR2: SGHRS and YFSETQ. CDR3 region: CATTGTSIYNEQFF. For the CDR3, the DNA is TGCGCCACTACCGGGACTTCGATCTACAATGAGCAGTTCTTC.

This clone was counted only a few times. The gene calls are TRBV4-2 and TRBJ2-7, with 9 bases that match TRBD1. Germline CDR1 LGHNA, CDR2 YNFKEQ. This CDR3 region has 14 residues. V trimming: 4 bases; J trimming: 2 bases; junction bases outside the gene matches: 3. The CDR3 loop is CASSPGQGTYEQYF. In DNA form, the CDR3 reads TGTGCCAGCAGCCCCGGACAGGGGACCTACGAGCAGTACTTC.